This TCR beta chain was identified in a study of cytomegalovirus exposure and HLA in healthy donors. Study findings and constraints: Among TCR beta chains, those listed as cytomegalovirus-associated numbered 164.

As regards this clone: Its antigen is as yet unknown.

Sequencing was performed with immunoSEQ multiplex PCR; in TCRdb, only in-frame clones are kept and a portion is missing. This table holds about 270,000 clones, approximately 86% found once. The receptor was derived from a young woman in good health and CMV-seronegative. Input material: PBMCs.

The CDR3 DNA sequence: TGTGCCAGCAGCGTCGGGACAGGGGGCTCCTACGAGCAGTACTTC. Its protein is CASSVGTGGSYEQYF. The chain recombines TRBV9 with TRBJ2-7; the match to TRBD1 covers 11 bases. From germline, CDR1 is SGDLS and CDR2 YYNGEE. The CDR3 is 15 amino acids. Germline trimming cut 2 bases from V and 0 bases from J; bases unmatched to any gene: 1.